This T cell receptor (beta chain) stems from a study of blood T cell repertoires in COVID-19. Sequencing used immunoSEQ multiplex PCR; TCRdb keeps in-frame clones, though not all of them. The data show some 350,000 clones, with 85% to 90% seen just once and about 1% held by the top ten. Sequenced input: PBMCs or T cells enriched from blood (not recorded which). This clonotype was sampled from a man aged 18-30 years who had recovered from COVID-19.

The CDR3 reads CSRGGETQYF. DNA of the CDR3: TGCAGTCGGGGGGGAGAGACCCAGTACTTC. The chain has TRBV20-1 and TRBJ2-5, with 8 bases aligning to TRBD2. The germline gives CDR1 DFQATT, CDR2 SNEGSKA (reference sequence). This CDR3 region has 10 residues. The V and J ends lost 8 bases and 4 bases, in that order; junction bases with no gene match: 0.